One sample yielded the 15 T cell receptor beta chains listed below, sequenced in a study of blood T cell repertoires in COVID-19. The table came from immunoSEQ multiplex PCR; TCRdb's copy has only in-frame clones and leaves some out. The sample records more than 300,000 clones, roughly 90% being singletons. The sequenced material came from peripheral blood. All receptors derive from a woman between 65 and 79 years old with COVID-19, enrolled during active disease.

This sequence joins TRBV2 and TRBJ1-4; no clear D. In germline, CDR1 is SNHLY, CDR2 FYNNEI. The CDR3 loop spans 13 amino acids. V gave up 2 bases and J gave up 6 bases, with 7 bases separating them. In DNA form, the CDR3 reads TGTGCCAGCAGTGAATGGCAGGATGAAAAACTGTTTTTT. This translates into CASSEWQDEKLFF.

V usage is TRBV7-2 and J usage is TRBJ2-3; 8 nucleotides line up with TRBD2. The CDR3 runs 15 residues. From germline, CDR1 is SGHTA and CDR2 FQGNSA. V shed 6 bases and J 3 bases; nucleotides not matched to a gene: 8. The CDR3 DNA reads as TGTGCCAGCAGACCGCCGGGACTAGGAACAGATACGCAGTATTTT. It translates to CASRPPGLGTDTQYF.

This chain joins TRBV9 and TRBJ2-1; a possible D gene is TRBD1 (6 bases). CDR3 size: 15 residues. In germline, CDR1 is SGDLS, CDR2 YYNGEE. V lost 4 bases and J 4 bases, leaving 15 bases between the germline ends. The CDR3 nucleotides read TGTGCCAGCAGCCCGACGGGGCAGGGGTACAATGAGCAGTTCTTC. Its translation is CASSPTGQGYNEQFF.

V gene TRBV6-2 or TRBV6-3 combines with J gene TRBJ2-3; D is possibly TRBD2 (5 bases). There are 15 residues in the CDR3. Germline CDR1 is MNHEY and CDR2 is SVGEGT. V was clipped by 0 bases and J by 5 bases, with 12 bases between them. Here the CDR3 reads CASSYSSNGIDTQYF. CDR3 sequence (DNA): TGTGCCAGCAGTTACTCCTCTAACGGGATAGATACGCAGTATTTT.

The gene calls are TRBV7-8 and TRBJ2-1; 8 nucleotides agree with TRBD2. The CDR3 covers 15 residues. The V gene's germline CDR1 is SGHVS and CDR2 FQNEAQ. V shed 5 bases and J 4 bases; nucleotides not matched to a gene: 7. The CDR3 loop reads CASSPGAGGYNEQFF. DNA of the CDR3: TGTGCCAGCAGCCCCGGGGCGGGGGGTTACAATGAGCAGTTCTTC.

The rearrangement joins TRBV12-3 or TRBV12-4 to TRBJ1-3, with D perhaps matching TRBD1 (6 bases). Trimming stripped 8 bases from V and 6 bases from J, with 11 bases between. This CDR3 has 12 amino acids. This CDR3 is CASYRVENTIYF. Here the CDR3 DNA reads TGTGCCAGCTACAGGGTGGAAAACACCATATATTTT.

This chain uses TRBV2 with TRBJ2-7; D remains ambiguous. V lost 7 bases and J 3 bases, leaving 10 bases between the germline ends. Per germline, CDR1 SNHLY and CDR2 FYNNEI. The CDR3 sequence is 12 residues long. The CDR3 nucleotides are TGTGCCAGCAAGAGGATTGTCTACGAGCAGTACTTC. It translates to CASKRIVYEQYF.

This clone was found a few times. The chain couples TRBV2 to TRBJ1-2; 7 bases fit TRBD1. With V trimmed by 2 bases and J by 7 bases, 7 bases remained unmatched. In germline, CDR1 is SNHLY, CDR2 FYNNEI. This CDR3 is built from 14 residues. In nucleotides, the CDR3 is TGTGCCAGCAGTGAAAGTCGGCAGGGGGGTGGCTACACCTTC. It encodes CASSESRQGGGYTF.

The rearrangement joins TRBV27 to TRBJ1-1; D may be TRBD1 (5 bases). V was cut by 4 bases and J by 1 base, with 16 bases left in between. The CDR3 runs to 16 residues. Germline V gene data show CDR1 as MNHEY and CDR2 as SMNVEV (reference sequence). Written as DNA, the CDR3 is TGTGCCAGCAGTTCATATCAGGGTTTCGGGAACACTGAAGCTTTCTTT. Translating gives CASSSYQGFGNTEAFF.

The rearrangement joins TRBV7-9 to TRBJ1-1; tentatively, D is TRBD1 (6 bases). V was pared by 5 bases and J by 3 bases, with 16 bases between. The CDR3 extends over 15 amino acids. Germline CDR1 is SEHNR and CDR2 is FQNEAQ (reference sequence). The CDR3 loop is CASSLNPGDDTEAFF. For the CDR3, the DNA is TGTGCCAGCAGCCTAAACCCAGGGGATGACACTGAAGCTTTCTTT.

The chain combines TRBV6-5 with TRBJ1-5; 8 nucleotides align to TRBD1. V was clipped by 7 bases and J by 4 bases; unmatched bases: 9. Germline V gene sequence: CDR1 MNHEY, CDR2 SVGAGI. This CDR3 spans 15 amino acids. CDR3 loop: CASTVIQGGNQPQHF. As DNA, the CDR3 is TGTGCCAGCACCGTGATACAGGGGGGGAATCAGCCCCAGCATTTT.

The chain is built from TRBV5-1 and TRBJ2-5; 15 bases are shared with TRBD2. V lost 4 bases and J lost 2; bases outside the gene matches: 3. This CDR3 comprises 16 residues. Looked up from germline, CDR1 is SGHRS and CDR2 is YFSETQ. The CDR3 DNA follows: TGCGCCAGCAGCACGGGACTAGCGGGGGGACAAGAGACCCAGTACTTC. Its protein is CASSTGLAGGQETQYF.

This rearrangement joins TRBV4-3 to TRBJ2-7; 7 bases fit TRBD1. Germline CDR1 reads LGHNA; CDR2 reads YSLEER. V lost 4 bases and J lost 2; bases outside the gene matches: 5. The CDR3 extends over 14 amino acids. The CDR3 DNA sequence: TGCGCCAGCAGCCTGAGGCAGGGGGCCTACGAGCAGTACTTC. This sequence encodes CASSLRQGAYEQYF.

The chain combines TRBV27 with TRBJ2-1; 10 nucleotides align to TRBD2. With 2 bases clipped from V and 9 bases from J, the junction kept 7 bases outside the gene matches. CDR3 length: 15 amino acids. Germline V gives CDR1 MNHEY, CDR2 SMNVEV (reference sequence). This CDR3 is CASSLTSGVHGEQFF. The CDR3 region has the DNA TGTGCCAGCAGTTTAACTAGCGGGGTCCATGGTGAGCAGTTCTTC.

The rearrangement joins TRBV14 to TRBJ1-2; D ambiguous. Trimming took off 0 bases at V and 0 bases at J, with 8 bases between the two ends. The CDR3 spans 15 residues. CDR1 and CDR2 (germline): SGHDN, FVKESK. The CDR3 DNA sequence: TGTGCCAGCAGCCAAGATTCCGGGGCTAACTATGGCTACACCTTC. Residues: CASSQDSGANYGYTF. Drawing the rest from reference TRBV14 and TRBJ1-2, the complete variable domain is EAGVTQFPSHSVIEKGQTVTLRCDPISGHDNLYWYRRVMGKEIKFLLHFVKESKQDESGMPNNRFLAERTGGTYSTLKVQPAELEDSGVYFCASSQDSGANYGYTFGSGTRLTVV.